Following are 32 T cell receptor beta chains from one sample sequenced in a study of graft-versus-host responses after intestinal transplantation. The data were produced by immunoSEQ multiplex PCR, yet TCRdb's version contains in-frame clones alone and is incomplete. The sample lists about 120,000 clones, 85% to 95% occurring once. Antigens of these TCRs are unknown. The specimen was unstimulated CD8+ T cells sorted from spleen or lymph node cells, collected before intestinal transplant. The receptors come from a human donor who received an intestinal transplant.

V usage is TRBV7-9 and J usage is TRBJ2-3; 8 bases are shared with TRBD1. The germline V gene encodes CDR1 SEHNR and CDR2 FQNEAQ (reference sequence). After removal of 5 bases from V and 5 bases from J, the junction contained 6 bases not matched to a gene. There are 14 residues in the CDR3. CDR3 loop: CASSQGQGVDTQYF. DNA of the CDR3: TGTGCCAGCAGCCAAGGACAGGGAGTAGATACGCAGTATTTT.

The chain links TRBV5-1 to TRBJ2-7, with no clear D. V dropped 0 bases and J dropped 4 bases, with 11 bases sitting between them. This CDR3 has 14 amino acids. Germline V gene data show CDR1 as SGHRS and CDR2 as YFSETQ. The chain's CDR3 is CASSLEAPLYEQYF. The CDR3, as DNA: TGCGCCAGCAGCTTGGAGGCGCCTCTTTACGAGCAGTACTTC.

CDR3 in DNA: TGCGCCAGCAGCGTTACCAGGGGGAGCGAGCAGTACTTC. This gives the protein CASSVTRGSEQYF. The genes are TRBV4-3 and TRBJ2-7; TRBD1 matches 7 bases. The germline V gene encodes CDR1 LGHNA and CDR2 YSLEER. V dropped 5 bases and J dropped 6; count of bases not matched to a gene: 7. There are 13 residues in the CDR3.

This chain uses TRBV11-1 with TRBJ2-5, with TRBD2 as a possible D gene (5 bases). The DNA end lines up better with TRBJ2-7; the J call may be wrong. The CDR3 has 14 residues. Germline values: CDR1 SGHAT, CDR2 FQDESV (reference sequence). CDR3 sequence: CASSFRLAIDEQYF. The DNA of the CDR3 is TGTGCCAGCAGCTTCAGGCTAGCAATCGACGAGCAGTACTTC.

The V call is TRBV28, the J call TRBJ1-1; 7 positions match TRBD1. In germline, CDR1 is MDHEN, CDR2 SYDVKM. V was pared by 3 bases and J by 3 bases, with 4 bases of the junction left unmatched. The CDR3 spans 14 residues. The CDR3 DNA follows: TGTGCCAGCAGTTTTACAGGGACAGACACTGAAGCTTTCTTT. It translates to CASSFTGTDTEAFF.

This clone was seen a single time. J is TRBJ1-4 and V is TRBV19; D may be TRBD1 (5 bases). Germline CDR1 LNHDA, CDR2 SQIVND (reference sequence). This CDR3 comprises 15 residues. V gave up 5 bases and J gave up 8 bases, with 18 bases separating them. CDR3 sequence: CASSQKGPLKEKLFF. CDR3 sequence (DNA): TGTGCCAGTAGTCAAAAGGGGCCCCTTAAGGAAAAACTGTTTTTT.

The rearrangement joins TRBV10-3 to TRBJ1-4; unclear D gene. Germline CDR1 is ENHRY and CDR2 is SYGVKD. Between the trimmed V and J ends, which lost 4 bases and 7 bases, there was a span of 19 bases. The CDR3 is 16 amino acids. The CDR3 region is CAISVHPFRSGEKLFF. As DNA, the CDR3 is TGTGCCATCAGTGTTCACCCCTTCCGTAGTGGTGAAAAACTGTTTTTT.

The V and J genes are TRBV7-3 and TRBJ2-3; D is possibly TRBD2 (5 bases). Germline V gives CDR1 SGHTA, CDR2 FQGTGA. The length of the CDR3 is 14 residues. With 4 bases removed from V and 3 bases from J, the gap between germline ends came to 11 bases. The CDR3, as DNA: TGTGCCAGCAGCTCCTCACTAGGAACAGATACGCAGTATTTT. Protein: CASSSSLGTDTQYF.

This chain uses TRBV6-5 with TRBJ2-7; D call uncertain. The CDR3 is 11 amino acids. Germline values: CDR1 MNHEY, CDR2 SVGAGI. The V end lost 4 bases, the J end lost 5 bases, and 6 bases lay between the germline ends. CDR3 loop: CASSLGNEQYF. CDR3 DNA: TGTGCCAGCAGTTTAGGGAACGAGCAGTACTTC.

The chain couples TRBV14 to TRBJ2-7; D ambiguous. The CDR3 is 12 residues long. Germline assignment: CDR1 SGHDN and CDR2 FVKESK. Trimming took 8 bases from V and 2 from J, leaving 10 bases between them. The CDR3 here is CASGELTYEQYF. In DNA, the CDR3 is TGTGCCAGCGGAGAGCTGACCTACGAGCAGTACTTC.

This chain uses TRBV28 with TRBJ2-7, with TRBD1 matching over 7 bases. Unmatched junction bases numbered 7, after V lost 5 bases and J lost 3 bases. The V gene's germline CDR1 is MDHEN and CDR2 SYDVKM. The CDR3 has 14 amino acids. The CDR3 protein is CASSIGQVLYEQYF. For the CDR3, the DNA is TGTGCCAGCAGTATTGGACAGGTTCTCTACGAGCAGTACTTC.

The chain joins TRBV4-3 to TRBJ2-7, with D possibly being TRBD1 or TRBD2 (5 bases each). The CDR3 contains 17 residues. Germline loops: CDR1 LGHNA, CDR2 YSLEER. The V gene lost 1 base and the J gene lost 2 bases, with 18 bases spanning the gap. DNA for the CDR3: TGCGCCAGCAGCCAAGTTGTTGGCCTGGGGGAACCCTACGAGCAGTACTTC. Its protein is CASSQVVGLGEPYEQYF.

The rearrangement joins TRBV27 to TRBJ2-1; 10 positions agree with TRBD2. Trimming cost V 5 bases and J 8 bases; bases outside gene matches: 12. CDR3 length: 16 residues. The germline V gene has CDR1 MNHEY and CDR2 SMNVEV (reference sequence). The CDR3 loop reads CASSLTTSGMKDEQFF. In nucleotides, the CDR3 is TGTGCCAGCAGTCTAACTACTAGCGGGATGAAGGATGAGCAGTTCTTC.

The chain combines TRBV25-1 with TRBJ2-2; 10 bases fit TRBD2. The germline CDR1 and CDR2 sequences are MGHDK and SYGVNS. CDR3 length equals 16 residues. Losses at the gene ends were 1 base for V and 6 bases for J; bases not matched to a gene: 5. In DNA, the CDR3 is TGTGCCAGCAGTGAATTTCTAGCGGGAGAAGCCGGGGAGCTGTTTTTT. Its translation: CASSEFLAGEAGELFF.

This rearrangement joins TRBV28 to TRBJ1-1; D is ambiguous. V was pared by 3 bases and J by 1 base, with 3 bases between. Per the germline V gene, CDR1 is MDHEN and CDR2 is SYDVKM. The CDR3 runs 12 residues. CDR3 region: CASSFGNTEAFF. CDR3 in DNA: TGTGCCAGCAGTTTCGGGAACACTGAAGCTTTCTTT.

The rearrangement uses TRBV5-6 and TRBJ2-2; 8 nucleotides line up with TRBD1. The CDR3 loop spans 16 amino acids. V lost 0 bases to trimming and J lost 7 bases; unmatched junction nucleotides: 8. Germline V gene data show CDR1 as SGHDT and CDR2 as YYEEEE. CDR3 bases: TGTGCCAGCAGCTTGGCCAGGGGGCAAAGGCACGGGGAGCTGTTTTTT. The encoded protein is CASSLARGQRHGELFF.

This clone was seen only once. The rearrangement links TRBV2 to TRBJ2-7; 9 bases match TRBD1. The CDR3 is 16 amino acids. From germline, CDR1 is SNHLY and CDR2 FYNNEI. V shed 5 bases and J 1 base; nucleotides not matched to a gene: 9. CDR3 in amino acids: CASSNHRGRISYEQYF. CDR3 bases: TGTGCCAGCAGTAACCACAGGGGGCGCATTTCCTACGAGCAGTACTTC.

The V call is TRBV15, the J call TRBJ2-3; no firm D call. From germline, CDR1 is LNHNV and CDR2 YYDKDF (reference sequence). CDR3 length: 16 amino acids. V lost 6 bases and J lost 4, with 20 bases in between. In DNA, the CDR3 is TGTGCCACCAGAAGCCCCCTCATCTCTGGGGCAGATACGCAGTATTTT. It yields the protein CATRSPLISGADTQYF.

The chain carries TRBV7-6 and TRBJ1-1, with TRBD1 as a possible D gene (5 bases). Trimming left V 2 bases short and J 1 base short, with 11 bases between. The CDR3 length is 15 residues. CDR1 SGHVS and CDR2 FNYEAQ come from the germline V gene. For the CDR3, the DNA is TGTGCCAGCAGCTTATGGGGGGAAGGGAACACTGAAGCTTTCTTT. Translating it yields CASSLWGEGNTEAFF.

V usage is TRBV10-3 and J usage is TRBJ2-7, with D hard to call. Germline CDR1 is ENHRY and CDR2 is SYGVKD. There are 11 residues in the CDR3. The ends were cut back, 2 bases at V and 7 bases at J, with 6 bases in the middle. The CDR3 spells CAISEAQEQYF. CDR3 nucleotides: TGTGCCATCAGTGAGGCTCAGGAGCAGTACTTC.

The chain recombines TRBV28 with TRBJ1-1; D remains ambiguous. The germline V gene encodes CDR1 MDHEN and CDR2 SYDVKM. This CDR3 comprises 14 residues. Trimming stripped 1 base from V and 1 base from J, with 7 bases between. The CDR3 DNA is TGTGCCAGCAGTTTATTGGCCAGGAACACTGAAGCTTTCTTT. It codes for CASSLLARNTEAFF.

V and J are TRBV28 and TRBJ2-7, with D perhaps matching TRBD1 or TRBD2 (6 bases each). Germline V lookup: CDR1 MDHEN, CDR2 SYDVKM. The CDR3 length is 14 residues. Trimming pared 2 bases from V and 6 bases from J, leaving 14 bases between. CDR3 bases: TGTGCCAGCAGTTTAGGGGGGCGTAGAGGCGAGCAGTACTTC. Protein: CASSLGGRRGEQYF. Full variable domain (remainder filled in from reference TRBV28 and TRBJ2-7): DVKVTQSSRYLVKRTGEKVFLECVQDMDHENMFWYRQDPGLGLRLIYFSYDVKMKEKGDIPEGYSVSREKKERFSLILESASTNQTSMYLCASSLGGRRGEQYFGPGTRLTVT.

The rearrangement links TRBV6-1 to TRBJ1-4; no reliable D call. CDR3 size: 16 residues. Trimming removed 2 bases at V and 7 bases at J, with 17 bases between. In germline, CDR1 is MNHNS, CDR2 SASEGT. The DNA of the CDR3 is TGTGCCAGCAGTGAATGGTCTTGGGGAAAGAGTGAAAAACTGTTTTTT. Its protein product is CASSEWSWGKSEKLFF.

V is TRBV28 and J is TRBJ1-5, with D unclear. The CDR3 is made up of 15 amino acids. V gave up 7 bases and J gave up 3 bases, with 16 bases separating them. CDR1 is MDHEN, CDR2 SYDVKM, per germline. The DNA of the CDR3 is TGTGCCAGCACTCCCCCATGGGAAGCCAATCAGCCCCAGCATTTT. Its protein is CASTPPWEANQPQHF.

V usage is TRBV14 and J usage is TRBJ1-1, with 7 bases that match TRBD1. Germline V lookup: CDR1 SGHDN, CDR2 FVKESK. The junction had 3 bases not matched to a gene; V was cut back by 1 base and J by 4 bases. The CDR3 loop spans 14 amino acids. Here the CDR3 reads CASSQGQGGTEAFF. DNA of the CDR3: TGTGCCAGCAGCCAAGGGCAGGGGGGCACTGAAGCTTTCTTT.

As concerns this clone: The junction differs from germline at one of its ends, possibly a read error. The chain uses TRBV7-3 and TRBJ2-7; D gene unclear. Germline V gene data show CDR1 as SGHTA and CDR2 as FQGTGA. This CDR3 contains 13 residues. The CDR3 protein is CVSSREWLDEQYF. CDR3 sequence (DNA): TGTGTCAGCAGTAGGGAATGGTTAGACGAGCAGTACTTC.

The chain links TRBV5-6 to TRBJ1-6; D not certain. The germline CDR1 and CDR2 sequences are SGHDT and YYEEEE. V was trimmed by 0 bases and J by 7 bases, leaving 11 bases between them. This CDR3 spans 15 amino acids. CDR3 amino acids: CASSLGVTLNSPLHF. The CDR3 region has the DNA TGTGCCAGCAGCTTGGGCGTGACACTGAATTCACCCCTCCACTTT.

J is TRBJ2-1 and V is TRBV27, with TRBD2 identical over 9 bases. Trimming took 4 bases from V and 5 from J; bases not matched to a gene: 6. The germline gives CDR1 MNHEY, CDR2 SMNVEV (reference sequence). The CDR3 loop spans 15 amino acids. The CDR3, as DNA: TGTGCCAGCAGTTGGACTAGCGAGGTACACAATGAGCAGTTCTTC. This encodes CASSWTSEVHNEQFF.

The chain employs TRBV6-5 and TRBJ1-1; 10 nucleotides line up with TRBD1. The CDR3 contains 15 residues. Germline V gene data show CDR1 as MNHEY and CDR2 as SVGAGI. V dropped 5 bases and J dropped 5; count of bases not matched to a gene: 8. CDR3 in amino acids: CASSLTGGARTEAFF. As DNA, the CDR3 is TGTGCCAGCAGTCTGACAGGGGGCGCGAGGACTGAAGCTTTCTTT.

The rearrangement uses TRBV27 and TRBJ1-4; D uncertain. The germline gives CDR1 MNHEY, CDR2 SMNVEV (reference sequence). V lost 2 bases and J lost 1, with 11 bases in between. The CDR3 spans 16 residues. For the CDR3, the DNA is TGTGCCAGCAGTTTAGAGCCTTCTGGAACTAATGAAAAACTGTTTTTT. It yields the protein CASSLEPSGTNEKLFF.

V is TRBV15 and J is TRBJ2-1; no firm D call. Germline V CDR1 and CDR2: LNHNV, YYDKDF (reference sequence). With 1 base removed from V and 0 bases from J, the gap between germline ends came to 4 bases. The CDR3 consists of 14 residues. CDR3 amino acids: CATSRASSYNEQFF. The CDR3 DNA follows: TGTGCCACCAGCAGAGCAAGCTCCTACAATGAGCAGTTCTTC.

A word on this clone: This sample also contains other DNA sequences that code for the same CDR3. The V and J genes are TRBV7-9 and TRBJ2-7; tentative D call: TRBD1 (5 bases). Trimming pared 5 bases from V and 0 bases from J, leaving 11 bases between. CDR1 SEHNR and CDR2 FQNEAQ come from the germline V gene (reference sequence). This CDR3 comprises 14 residues. The CDR3 loop is CASSQGGSSYEQYF. The CDR3 DNA reads TGTGCCAGCAGCCAGGGTGGCAGCTCCTACGAGCAGTACTTC. The full variable domain, rest sourced from reference TRBV7-9 and TRBJ2-7, is DTGVSQNPRHKITKRGQNVTFRCDPISEHNRLYWYRQTLGQGPEFLTYFQNEAQLEKSRLLSDRFSAERPKGSFSTLEIQRTEQGDSAMYLCASSQGGSSYEQYFGPGTRLTVT.